The source of this TCR beta chain is a study of blood T cell repertoires in COVID-19. Across the whole study: COVID-19 samples, acute and convalescent, were from the United States, Italy and Spain. The analysed material was cDNA or gDNA that came from T cells, B-cell-depleted T cells, or PBMCs.

The V end lost 7 bases, the J end lost 1 base, and 10 bases lay between the germline ends. This CDR3 has 13 amino acids. Germline V gene sequence: CDR1 LNHDA, CDR2 SQIVND (reference sequence). Original methodology: Reference gene primer amplification gave estimated nucleated cell counts. The assay was immunoSEQ multiplex PCR, and TCRdb's table has in-frame clones only and misses some. That table supplies the V and J calls and clone size; D and trimming were determined from the DNA. The sample carries approximately 100,000 clones, around 83% recorded once. Sequences were obtained from peripheral blood. The rearrangement links TRBV19 to TRBJ1-1; perhaps TRBD1 as D (6 bases). This receptor was obtained from an elderly woman with active or convalescent COVID-19. The CDR3 nucleotides read TGTGCCAGTATGGGACAAGCGAACACTGAAGCTTTCTTT. It yields the protein CASMGQANTEAFF. Looking up the rest from reference TRBV19 and TRBJ1-1 gives the full variable domain: DGGITQSPKYLFRKEGQNVTLSCEQNLNHDAMYWYRQDPGQGLRLIYYSQIVNDFQKGDIAEGYSVSREKKESFPLTVTSAQKNPTAFYLCASMGQANTEAFFGQGTRLTVV.